Sequencing of this T cell receptor (beta chain) was carried out in a study of cytomegalovirus exposure and HLA in healthy donors. Overall study context: Unique TCRs numbering about 85 million, obtained from HLA-typed donors, made up an early data release.

On this clone: Its matching antigen is unknown.

Points from the study as a whole: A classifier reportedly called cytomegalovirus status with high sensitivity and specificity. Researchers had no immune exposure information except CMV serostatus available. 164 TCR beta chains were listed as cytomegalovirus-associated.

A multiplex PCR was run with 60 Vbeta primers and 13 Jbeta primers. TCRdb's copy holds only in-frame clones and misses some; the assay was immunoSEQ multiplex PCR. The data hold 150,000 to 200,000 clones, with 79% observed a single time. CDR1 and CDR2 (germline): MGHDK, SYGVNS. The V gene end was trimmed by 6 bases and the J gene end by 6 bases; junction bases not matched to a gene: 4. The CDR3 spans 12 residues. This clonotype originated in a woman aged 45-65 years in good health and CMV-seronegative. The specimen sequenced was PBMCs. The chain recombines TRBV25-1 with TRBJ1-2; 7 nucleotides match TRBD1. CDR3 nucleotide sequence: TGTGCCAGCAGAGTCGACAGGGATGGCTACACCTTC. Its translation is CASRVDRDGYTF.